The text below deals with one T cell receptor beta chain. Antigen: not known. Time point denoted: newly diagnosed GD, antithyroid drugs for less than 3 months. The TCR library was made from RNA extracted from PBMCs. In Xi'an, China, an endocrinology department was the source of patients. These data originate in a study of regulatory T cells in long-lasting Graves disease. The study, taken as a whole, reports: Accuracy may have been reduced by the small sample size.

The TCR beta library used iRepertoire HTBI primers with Arm-PCR amplification of CDR3. Each CDR3 protein gets one entry after TCRdb re-called the multiplex PCR reads with MiXCR. This table has hundreds of thousands of distinct CDR3 sequences, around 17% appearing once. Another study also made use of these data, one on T cells in Graves' hyperthyroidism and ophthalmopathy. That investigation notes: Uncontrolled infection, other autoimmune disease, pregnancy or lactation led to exclusion.

This receptor was identified in a man aged 40-49 years with Graves disease. Sequences were derived from peripheral blood mononuclear cells (PBMCs), sampled at new diagnosis, from a patient treated with antithyroid drugs.

The CDR3 region has the DNA TGTGCCAGCAAAATGCCGCAGCGGGGGGCAGATACGCAGTATTTT. Translating gives CASKMPQRGADTQYF. The rearrangement joins TRBV27 to TRBJ2-3; TRBD2 matches 9 bases. Germline values: CDR1 MNHEY, CDR2 SMNVEV (reference sequence). The V and J ends lost 7 bases and 4 bases, in that order; junction bases with no gene match: 9. The CDR3 is 15 amino acids.